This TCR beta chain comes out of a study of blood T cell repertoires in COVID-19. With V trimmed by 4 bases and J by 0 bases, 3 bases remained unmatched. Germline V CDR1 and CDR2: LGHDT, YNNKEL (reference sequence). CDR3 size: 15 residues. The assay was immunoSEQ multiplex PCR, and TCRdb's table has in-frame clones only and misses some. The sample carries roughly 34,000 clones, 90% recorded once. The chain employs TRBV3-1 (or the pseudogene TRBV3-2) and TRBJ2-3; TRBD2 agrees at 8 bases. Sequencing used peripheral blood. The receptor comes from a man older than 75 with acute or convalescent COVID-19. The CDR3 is CASSLSGVSTDTQYF. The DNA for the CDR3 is TGTGCCAGCAGCCTTAGCGGGGTTAGCACAGATACGCAGTATTTT.